The text below deals with one T cell receptor (beta chain). This sample stems from a study of blood T cell repertoires in COVID-19. Overall study context: The United States, Italy and Spain supplied acute and convalescent COVID-19 samples. The analysed material was cDNA or gDNA that came from T cells, B-cell-depleted T cells, or PBMCs.

Per the authors' pipeline: Amplifying reference gene primers gave estimates of nucleated cell counts. The method was immunoSEQ multiplex PCR; TCRdb's version includes in-frame clones alone and lacks a portion of them. V and J calls and clone size are those listed in that table; D and trimming were worked out from the DNA. This sample has roughly 66,000 clones; about 89% occur once, and the top ten carry 7.3%. V was cut by 5 bases and J by 8 bases, with 12 bases left in between. Per germline, CDR1 MGHDK and CDR2 SYGVNS. The CDR3 is 13 residues long. The sequenced sample was peripheral blood. The genes are TRBV25-1 and TRBJ1-4; no definite D call. This TCR was sampled from a human donor in a cohort sampled during active COVID-19. CDR3: CASSPRGGEKLFF. In nucleotides, the CDR3 is TGTGCCAGCAGTCCCCGAGGAGGGGAAAAACTGTTTTTT.